This T cell receptor (beta chain) was observed in a study of CD8 T cells in Susac syndrome. The study's findings and limits: Expansion of Susac CD8+ clones peaked in TEMRA cells and in active patients.

The CDR3 extends over 15 amino acids. With 8 bases clipped from V and 5 bases from J, the junction kept 11 bases outside the gene matches. CDR1 is PRHDT and CDR2 is FYEKMQ in the germline V gene (reference sequence). Sequencing of TCR beta was performed on blood CD8+ T cells and on blood CD4+ T cells. Reverse transcription used roughly 0.5 to 1 ug RNA and random hexamers. Coverage of TCR beta CDR3 amplification by immunoSEQ multiplex PCR extended to 54 Vbeta and 13 Jbeta. TCRdb re-called the immunoSEQ multiplex PCR reads through MiXCR, storing one row per CDR3 protein. The table has about 110,000 distinct CDR3 sequences, approximately 93% seen once. With regard to this clonotype: Its antigen remains unknown.

The TCR originated in a human donor with Susac syndrome. Specimen: CD8+ T cells from PBMCs. The genes are TRBV13 and TRBJ2-2; TRBD1 agrees at 7 bases. The CDR3 bases are TGTGCCAGCCGTGCTAGAGGGGGCCGGACCGGGGAGCTGTTTTTT. Protein sequence: CASRARGGRTGELFF.